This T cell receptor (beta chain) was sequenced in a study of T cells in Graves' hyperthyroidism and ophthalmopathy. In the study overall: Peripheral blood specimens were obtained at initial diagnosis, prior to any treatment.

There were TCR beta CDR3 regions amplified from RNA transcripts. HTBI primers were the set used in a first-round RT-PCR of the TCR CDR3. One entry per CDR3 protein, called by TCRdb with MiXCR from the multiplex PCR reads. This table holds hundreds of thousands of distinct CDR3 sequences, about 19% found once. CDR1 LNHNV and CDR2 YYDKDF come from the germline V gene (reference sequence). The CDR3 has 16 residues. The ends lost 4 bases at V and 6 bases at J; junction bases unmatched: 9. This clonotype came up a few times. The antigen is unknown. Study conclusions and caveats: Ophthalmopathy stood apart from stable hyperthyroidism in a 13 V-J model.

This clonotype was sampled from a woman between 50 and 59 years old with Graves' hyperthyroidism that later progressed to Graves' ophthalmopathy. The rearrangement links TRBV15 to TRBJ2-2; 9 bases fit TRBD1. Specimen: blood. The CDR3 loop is CATSTRTGALAGELFF. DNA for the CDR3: TGTGCCACCAGCACTAGGACAGGGGCTTTGGCCGGGGAGCTGTTTTTT.